This note documents a single T cell receptor beta chain sequence. The record originates from a study of blood T cell repertoires in COVID-19. For the study at large: Collection of acute and convalescent COVID-19 samples took place in the United States, Italy and Spain. PBMCs, B-cell-depleted T cells, or T cells were the source of the cDNA or gDNA that made up the material.

Trimming shortened V by 4 bases and J by 6 bases, and 15 bases separated the two germline ends. Germline loops: CDR1 SNHLY, CDR2 FYNNEI. This CDR3 has 14 residues. Under the authors' procedure: Estimation of nucleated cell counts relied on the amplification of reference gene primers. Assay: immunoSEQ multiplex PCR; the TCRdb copy retains only in-frame clones and omits some. For V, J and clone size, that table is used; D and trimming come from the DNA. The table shows under 130,000 clones, with over 75% occurring only once. Specimen: peripheral blood. The chain recombines TRBV2 with TRBJ1-1, with D hard to call. The receptor was derived from a human donor in a cohort sampled during active or convalescent COVID-19. CDR3 coding DNA: TGTGCCAGCAGTGCCGAGGGATTGATGGCTGAAGCTTTCTTT. Encoded protein: CASSAEGLMAEAFF. The full variable domain, rest sourced from reference TRBV2 and TRBJ1-1, is EPEVTQTPSHQVTQMGQEVILRCVPISNHLYFYWYRQILGQKVEFLVSFYNNEISEKSEIFDDQFSVERPDGSNFTLKIRSTKLEDSAMYFCASSAEGLMAEAFFGQGTRLTVV.